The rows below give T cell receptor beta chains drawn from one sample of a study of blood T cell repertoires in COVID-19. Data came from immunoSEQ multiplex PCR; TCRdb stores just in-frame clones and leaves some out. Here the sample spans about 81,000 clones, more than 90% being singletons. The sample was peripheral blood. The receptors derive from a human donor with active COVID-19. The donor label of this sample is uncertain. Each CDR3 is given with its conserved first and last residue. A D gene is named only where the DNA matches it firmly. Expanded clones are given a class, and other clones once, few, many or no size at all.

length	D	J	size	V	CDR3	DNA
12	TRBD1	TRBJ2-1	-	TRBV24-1	CASQNTTGWLFF	TGTGCCAGCCAAAACACGACAGGGTGGTTGTTCTTC
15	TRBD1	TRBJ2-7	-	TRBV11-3	CASSPPGQNSYEQYF	TGTGCCAGCAGCCCACCGGGACAGAACTCCTACGAGCAGTACTTC
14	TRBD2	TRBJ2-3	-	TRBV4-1	CASSLRGAGDTQYF	TGCGCCAGCAGCCTGCGGGGGGCCGGGGATACGCAGTATTTT
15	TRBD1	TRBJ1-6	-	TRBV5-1	CASSPQGSGNSPLHF	TGCGCCAGCAGTCCACAGGGGTCGGGTAATTCACCCCTCCACTTT
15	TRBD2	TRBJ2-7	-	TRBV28	CASRRTSGGSYEQYF	TGTGCCAGCAGACGTACTAGCGGGGGCTCCTACGAGCAGTACTTC
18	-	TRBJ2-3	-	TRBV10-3	CAISESAGIPRSTDTQYF	TGTGCCATCAGTGAGTCTGCGGGGATACCTCGTAGCACAGATACGCAGTATTTT
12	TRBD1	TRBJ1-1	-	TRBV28	CASSSGTGRIFF	TGTGCCAGCAGTTCCGGGACAGGGCGGATTTTCTTT
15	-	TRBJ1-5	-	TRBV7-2	CASSLEGVGNQPQHF	TGTGCCAGCAGCTTAGAAGGGGTTGGGAATCAGCCCCAGCATTTT
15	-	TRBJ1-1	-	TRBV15	CATSRDGVAGTEAFF	TGTGCCACCAGCAGAGATGGGGTGGCGGGCACTGAAGCTTTCTTT
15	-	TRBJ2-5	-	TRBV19	CASSITHRVGETQYF	TGTGCCAGTAGTATAACCCACAGGGTAGGAGAGACCCAGTACTTC
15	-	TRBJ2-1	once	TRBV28	CASRPNWGVYNEQFF	TGTGCCAGCAGACCAAACTGGGGGGTTTACAATGAGCAGTTCTTC
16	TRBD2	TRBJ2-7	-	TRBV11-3	CASSSGTSGGSYEQYF	TGTGCCAGCAGCTCCGGGACTAGCGGAGGCTCCTACGAGCAGTACTTC
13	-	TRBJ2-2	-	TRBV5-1	CASSSGVTGELFF	TGCGCCAGCAGCTCGGGGGTCACCGGGGAGCTGTTTTTT
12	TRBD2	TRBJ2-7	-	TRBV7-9	CASSARGDEQYF	TGTGCCAGCAGCGCCCGGGGGGACGAGCAGTACTTC
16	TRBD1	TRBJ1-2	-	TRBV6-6	CASTSISGTEEYGYTF	TGTGCCAGCACCTCAATCTCCGGGACAGAAGAATATGGCTACACCTTC
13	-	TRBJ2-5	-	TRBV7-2	CASSSPVRRVFYF	TGTGCCAGCAGCTCCCCGGTTCGCAGGGTTTTTTACTTC
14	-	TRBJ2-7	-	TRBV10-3	CAIMAQGASYEQYF	TGTGCCATCATGGCGCAGGGTGCATCTTACGAGCAGTACTTC
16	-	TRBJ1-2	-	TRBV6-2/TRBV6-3	CASSYSQMTVDYGYTF	TGTGCCAGCAGTTACTCCCAGATGACAGTTGACTATGGCTACACCTTC
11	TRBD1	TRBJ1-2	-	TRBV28	CASSPGGGYTF	TGTGCCAGCAGTCCAGGGGGTGGCTACACCTTC
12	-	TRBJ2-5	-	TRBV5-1	CASSLAVETQYF	TGCGCCAGCAGCTTGGCCGTTGAGACCCAGTACTTC
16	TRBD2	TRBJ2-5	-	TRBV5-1	CASSLVPGLGLETQYF	TGCGCCAGCAGCTTGGTCCCGGGACTAGGGTTGGAGACCCAGTACTTC
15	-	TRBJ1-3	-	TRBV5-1	CASSLDLSSGNTIYF	TGCGCCAGCAGCTTGGACCTGAGCTCTGGAAACACCATATATTTT
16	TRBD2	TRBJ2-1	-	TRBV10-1	CASRGLSGRAFNEQFF	TGCGCCAGCAGGGGTCTAAGCGGGAGGGCTTTCAATGAGCAGTTCTTC
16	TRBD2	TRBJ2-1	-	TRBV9	CASSAGGTLSYNEQFF	TGTGCCAGCAGCGCCGGGGGGACTCTCTCCTACAATGAGCAGTTCTTC
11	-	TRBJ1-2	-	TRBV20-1	CSARADSTYTF	TGCAGTGCTAGAGCCGACAGTACCTACACCTTC
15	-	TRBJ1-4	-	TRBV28	CASSLGGITNEKLFF	TGTGCCAGCAGTTTGGGGGGGATAACTAATGAAAAACTGTTTTTT
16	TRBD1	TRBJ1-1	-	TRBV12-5	CASGLIVDREATEAFF	TGTGCTAGTGGTTTGATAGTGGACAGGGAGGCCACTGAAGCTTTCTTT
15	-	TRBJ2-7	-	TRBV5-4	CASTKGGGGSYEQYF	TGTGCCAGCACCAAAGGGGGGGGCGGCTCCTACGAGCAGTACTTC
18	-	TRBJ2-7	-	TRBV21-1	CASSRKPPGRGRYYEQYF	TGTGCCAGCAGCAGAAAGCCCCCCGGTCGGGGGAGATACTACGAGCAGTACTTC
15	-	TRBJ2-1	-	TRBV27	CASRRTRDSGNEQFF	TGTGCCAGCAGACGGACCCGGGACAGCGGGAATGAGCAGTTCTTC
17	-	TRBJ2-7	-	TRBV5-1	CASSTGQIAGTSYEQYF	TGCGCCAGCAGCACGGGACAGATAGCGGGAACCTCCTACGAGCAGTACTTC
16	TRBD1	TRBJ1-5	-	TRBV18	CASSPETGAVGQPQHF	TGTGCCAGCTCACCTGAAACAGGGGCCGTCGGTCAGCCCCAGCATTTT
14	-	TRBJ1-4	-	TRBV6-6	CASSYGGTTEKLFF	TGTGCCAGCAGTTACGGGGGGACGACTGAAAAACTGTTTTTT
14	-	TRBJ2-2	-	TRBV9	CASSVNSFTGELFF	TGTGCCAGCAGCGTGAATAGTTTCACCGGGGAGCTGTTTTTT
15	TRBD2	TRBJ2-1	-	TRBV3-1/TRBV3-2	CASSQASSGRGEQFF	TGTGCCAGCAGCCAAGCGTCAAGCGGGAGGGGTGAGCAGTTCTTC
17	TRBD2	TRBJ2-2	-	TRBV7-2	CASSLGTSGRAPGELFF	TGTGCCAGCAGCTTAGGTACCAGCGGGAGGGCCCCCGGGGAGCTGTTTTTT
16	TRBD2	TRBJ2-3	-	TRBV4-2	CASSQASGGATDTQYF	TGTGCCAGCAGCCAGGCTAGCGGGGGGGCCACAGATACGCAGTATTTT
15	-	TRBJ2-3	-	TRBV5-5	CASRRGSSSTDTQYF	TGTGCCAGCAGAAGGGGGTCCTCTAGCACAGATACGCAGTATTTT
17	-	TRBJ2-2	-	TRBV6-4	CASSDSTGRLNTGELFF	TGTGCCAGCAGTGACTCAACAGGGCGACTGAACACCGGGGAGCTGTTTTTT
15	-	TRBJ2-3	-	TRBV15	CATSRDTGDTDTQYF	TGTGCCACCAGCAGAGATACCGGGGACACAGATACGCAGTATTTT
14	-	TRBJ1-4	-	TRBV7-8	CASSSRGGVEKLFF	TGTGCCAGCAGCTCTAGGGGCGGGGTTGAAAAACTGTTTTTT
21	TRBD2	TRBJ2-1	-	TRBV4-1	CASSQIPGLAGGSNAYNEQFF	TGCGCCAGCAGCCAGATTCCGGGACTAGCGGGAGGGTCGAACGCCTACAATGAGCAGTTCTTC
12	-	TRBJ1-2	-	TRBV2	CASNRQAGGYTF	TGTGCCAGCAACCGACAGGCCGGGGGCTACACCTTC
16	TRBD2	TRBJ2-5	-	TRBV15	CATSRLGLAGGETQYF	TGTGCCACCAGCAGATTGGGACTAGCGGGAGGTGAGACCCAGTACTTC
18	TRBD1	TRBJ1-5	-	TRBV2	CARTWTTGQEISTQPQHF	TGTGCCAGAACGTGGACCACGGGACAGGAAATCTCCACTCAGCCCCAGCATTTT
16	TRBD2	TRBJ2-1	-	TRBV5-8	CASSRGTSGSSDEQFF	TGTGCCAGCAGCCGCGGTACTAGCGGGAGTTCGGATGAGCAGTTCTTC
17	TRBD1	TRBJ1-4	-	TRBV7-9	CASSFGDRTLLNEKLFF	TGTGCCAGCAGCTTCGGGGACAGGACCCTTCTTAATGAAAAACTGTTTTTT
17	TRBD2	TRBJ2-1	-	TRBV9	CASSVGELAGAYNEQFF	TGTGCCAGCAGCGTAGGGGAGCTAGCGGGCGCCTACAATGAGCAGTTCTTC
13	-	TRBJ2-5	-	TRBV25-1	CASSILLGETQYF	TGTGCCAGCAGTATCCTACTAGGAGAGACCCAGTACTTC
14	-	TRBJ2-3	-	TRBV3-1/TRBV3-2	CASSLRRSTDTQYF	TGTGCCAGCAGCCTTCGGCGGAGCACAGATACGCAGTATTTT
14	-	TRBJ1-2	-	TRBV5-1	CASSLQGSNYGYTF	TGCGCCAGCAGCTTGCAGGGATCCAACTATGGCTACACCTTC
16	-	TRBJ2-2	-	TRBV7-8	CASSSILGPNTGELFF	TGTGCCAGCAGCTCCATCTTGGGCCCGAACACCGGGGAGCTGTTTTTT
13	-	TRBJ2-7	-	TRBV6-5	CASGRKSRGEQYF	TGTGCCAGCGGAAGAAAAAGCAGGGGCGAGCAGTACTTC